The T cell receptor (beta chain) described here comes from a study of shared clonotypes between healthy human individuals. Overall study findings and caveats: The four-donor shared clonotypes exceeded non-shared clonotypes in generation probability, with non-shared ones scoring lower.

Of note for this clone: What it binds is unknown.

CD45RO-negative, CCR7-positively selected cells formed the naive CD8 fraction, excluding terminally differentiated effector memory CD45RA+ cells. V lost 3 bases to trimming and J lost 8 bases, with 18 bases between them. The CDR3 runs to 15 residues. From germline, CDR1 is SEHNR and CDR2 FQNEAQ (reference sequence). This table comes from immunoSEQ multiplex PCR, and its TCRdb copy is limited to in-frame clones, with some not included. Of fewer than 800,000 clones listed, about 91% were seen once; the top ten hold 24%. Source material: naive CD8+ T cells sorted from blood. The chain joins TRBV7-9 to TRBJ2-3; D perhaps matches TRBD2 (6 bases). The TCR sequence derives from a man aged 25-40 years in good health. CDR3 nucleotides: TGTGCCAGCAGCTTGGTCCGGGACCGAGCGGGTACGCAGTATTTT. Translating gives CASSLVRDRAGTQYF. The full variable domain, completed using reference TRBV7-9 and TRBJ2-3, is DTGVSQNPRHKITKRGQNVTFRCDPISEHNRLYWYRQTLGQGPEFLTYFQNEAQLEKSRLLSDRFSAERPKGSFSTLEIQRTEQGDSAMYLCASSLVRDRAGTQYFGPGTRLTVL.